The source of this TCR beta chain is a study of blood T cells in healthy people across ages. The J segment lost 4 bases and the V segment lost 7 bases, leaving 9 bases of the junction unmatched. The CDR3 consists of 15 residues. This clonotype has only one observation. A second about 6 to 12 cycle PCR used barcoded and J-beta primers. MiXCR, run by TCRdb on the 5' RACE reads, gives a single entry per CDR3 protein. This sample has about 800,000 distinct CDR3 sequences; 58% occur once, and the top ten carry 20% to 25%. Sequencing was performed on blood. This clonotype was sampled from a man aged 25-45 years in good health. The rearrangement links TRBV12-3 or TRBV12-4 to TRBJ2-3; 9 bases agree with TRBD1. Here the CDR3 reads CASKIGQGFPDTQYF. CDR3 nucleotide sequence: TGTGCCAGCAAAATCGGACAGGGGTTCCCAGATACGCAGTATTTT.